This note documents a single T cell receptor beta chain sequence. The antigen is undetermined. The germline V gene encodes CDR1 WSHSY and CDR2 SAAADI. V was clipped by 0 bases and J by 8 bases, with 8 bases between them. The length of the CDR3 is 14 residues. Individual cDNA molecules each received unique molecular identifiers attached to them. TCRdb analysed the 5' RACE reads with MiXCR anew, one entry per CDR3 protein. The sample lists some 59,000 distinct CDR3 sequences, approximately 10% occurring once. These data come from a study of early T cells in non-severe SARS-CoV-2 infection. Turning to the study itself: The authors sequenced bulk RNA from unsorted whole blood, leaving chains unpaired.

Whole-study results and caveats: Comparison of clonotypes with VDJdb favored anti-spike CD8 responses while missing private and CD4 specificities.

The starting material was whole blood, obtained at baseline. This clonotype originated in an adult who was a healthcare worker with PCR-confirmed SARS-CoV-2 infection or an uninfected control (not recorded which). The gene calls are TRBV10-2 and TRBJ1-6; D is uncertain. The CDR3 sequence: CASSESTSHSPLHF. CDR3 bases: TGCGCCAGCAGTGAGTCGACCTCACATTCACCCCTCCACTTT.